These 3 T cell receptor beta chains originate from one sample sequenced in a study of CD8 T cells in Susac syndrome. Reverse transcription used about 0.45 to 1 ug RNA and random hexamers. TCRdb re-analysed the immunoSEQ multiplex PCR reads in MiXCR, keeping a single row per CDR3 protein. The sample carries over 95,000 distinct CDR3 sequences, nearly 95% recorded once. The material sequenced was CD4+ T cells from PBMCs. These receptors originate from a human donor in good health.

The CDR3 loop reads CAGGPDGETQYF. In DNA form, the CDR3 reads TGTGCAGGAGGCCCAGATGGGGAGACCCAGTACTTC. The chain carries TRBV10-3 and TRBJ2-5; possibly TRBD2 for D (5 bases). The CDR3 runs to 12 residues. Germline lookup yields CDR1 ENHRY and CDR2 SYGVKD.

V and J are TRBV29-1 and TRBJ2-7; D possibly corresponds to TRBD1 (7 bases). The CDR3 length is 13 residues. Per germline, CDR1 SQVTM and CDR2 ANQGSEA. V lost 7 bases to trimming and J lost 0 bases, with 13 bases between them. CDR3 nucleotides: TGCAGCGCCGCGGGACAGAGCTCCTACGAGCAGTACTTC. It translates to CSAAGQSSYEQYF.

The chain is built from TRBV12-3 or TRBV12-4 and TRBJ1-1; D is perhaps TRBD1 (6 bases). The CDR3 has 17 amino acids. V lost 6 bases and J lost 3, with 23 bases in between. CDR3 residues: CASRRGDRGGLDTEAFF. Here the CDR3 DNA reads TGTGCCAGCAGAAGGGGGGATCGTGGGGGGTTAGACACTGAAGCTTTCTTT.